The 10 T cell receptor beta chains below all came from one sample that was sequenced in a study of spatial heterogeneity in lung cancer (dated by TCRdb to between 2018 and 2021). In the paper's terms, the time point label means: sample taken at primary tumor resection. Whole RNA extracted from tumor and nontumor lung tissue, or from cryopreserved PBMC samples, was used for TCR sequencing without cell sorting. Libraries came from 5' RACE. The instrument was a NextSeq 500. Using fastp trimming at Q25 and MiXCR clonotype assembly, TCRdb reanalyzed the public sequencing data and kept in-frame beta chains. Rows merge per CDR3 protein into single entries with the most common DNA and genes. For this sample the table gives 17,000 or so distinct CDR3 sequences, of which about a fifth were detected only once. The top ten hold around a fifth of the sample. Sequenced material: PBMCs, taken at surgery. Source of these receptors: a female donor with early-stage non-small cell lung cancer.

The table lists this clonotype with many counts. V and J are TRBV5-6 and TRBJ1-2; D remains ambiguous. This CDR3 has 14 residues. V was cut by 4 bases and J by 4 bases, with 14 bases left in between. Germline CDR1 SGHDT, CDR2 YYEEEE. Here the CDR3 reads CASSRSSRSYGYTF. DNA of the CDR3: TGTGCCAGCAGCCGATCCTCCCGTTCCTATGGCTACACCTTC.

This clonotype was counted many times. For the CDR3, the DNA is TGTGCCAGCAGCCCGGACAGGCGTCAGCCCCAGCATTTT. It encodes CASSPDRRQPQHF. This rearrangement joins TRBV7-2 to TRBJ1-5; 7 bases align to TRBD1. CDR3 size: 13 residues. V lost 5 bases and J lost 6; bases outside the gene matches: 4. CDR1 is SGHTA and CDR2 is FQGNSA in the germline V gene. Together with reference TRBV7-2 and TRBJ1-5, the CDR3 gives the full variable domain: GAGVSQSPSNKVTEKGKDVELRCDPISGHTALYWYRQSLGQGLEFLIYFQGNSAPDKSGLPSDRFSAERTGGSVSTLTIQRTQQEDSAVYLCASSPDRRQPQHFGDGTRLSIL.

In this sample, this clonotype turned up many times. The rearrangement links TRBV3-1 to TRBJ2-7, with 12 nucleotides matching TRBD2. Germline values: CDR1 LGHDT, CDR2 YNNKEL (reference sequence). V dropped 4 bases and J dropped 6; count of bases not matched to a gene: 13. The CDR3 length is 17 residues. The CDR3 sequence is CASSLKPSGLAGIEQYF. CDR3 DNA: TGTGCCAGCAGCCTAAAACCCTCCGGACTAGCGGGAATCGAGCAGTACTTC.

There are many counts of this clonotype. DNA of the CDR3: TGTGCCAGTGGATTCTCGGACAGGAGATACAATGAGCAGTTCTTC. Its translation: CASGFSDRRYNEQFF. V gene TRBV19 combines with J gene TRBJ2-1, with 7 bases lining up with TRBD1. Trimming at V came to 8 bases and at J to 4 bases, leaving 11 bases not matched to a gene. The CDR3 has 15 residues. From germline, CDR1 is LNHDA and CDR2 SQIVND (reference sequence).

This clonotype has ten or more counts. The chain carries TRBV28 and TRBJ2-7, with D perhaps matching TRBD1 (6 bases). Looked up from germline, CDR1 is MDHEN and CDR2 is SYDVKM. The length of the CDR3 is 15 residues. The V end lost 7 bases, the J end lost 0 bases, and 16 bases lay between the germline ends. The CDR3 nucleotides read TGTGCCAGCACCCCCACTCAGGGGAGCTCCTACGAGCAGTACTTC. It yields the protein CASTPTQGSSYEQYF.

This chain joins TRBV12-3 or TRBV12-4 and TRBJ2-7, with unresolved D. With 3 bases removed from V and 4 bases from J, the gap between germline ends came to 13 bases. The CDR3 has 14 amino acids. The chain's CDR3 is CASSLSQANYEQYF. As DNA, the CDR3 is TGTGCCAGCAGTTTGTCGCAGGCGAATTACGAGCAGTACTTC.

This clonotype was detected many times. This rearrangement joins TRBV9 to TRBJ2-7, with 11 bases fitting TRBD1. Per the germline V gene, CDR1 is SGDLS and CDR2 is YYNGEE. Germline trimming cut 2 bases from V and 2 bases from J; bases unmatched to any gene: 0. This CDR3 has 14 amino acids. The CDR3 protein is CASSVGQGAYEQYF. Here the CDR3 DNA reads TGTGCCAGCAGCGTGGGACAGGGGGCCTACGAGCAGTACTTC.

The chain couples TRBV28 to TRBJ2-1, with 11 nucleotides matching TRBD2. V was clipped by 7 bases and J by 6 bases; unmatched bases: 5. This CDR3 has 14 residues. Germline CDR1 is MDHEN and CDR2 is SYDVKM. CDR3 sequence: CASKDLAGGNEQFF. DNA for the CDR3: TGTGCCAGCAAAGACCTAGCGGGAGGCAATGAGCAGTTCTTC.

This clonotype is medium-sized. This chain links TRBV7-2 with TRBJ2-6; possible D gene TRBD1, 6 bases. The CDR3 has 18 residues. CDR1 SGHTA and CDR2 FQGNSA come from the germline V gene. Trimming pared 1 base from V and 0 bases from J, leaving 13 bases between. CDR3 sequence (DNA): TGTGCCAGCAGCTTAGGAGGGGGTACAAACTCTGGGGCCAACGTCCTGACTTTC. Protein sequence: CASSLGGGTNSGANVLTF.

This clonotype was found many times. V usage is TRBV20-1 and J usage is TRBJ2-7, with no clear D. The CDR3 runs to 15 residues. The V and J ends lost 3 bases and 0 bases respectively, with 15 bases between them. Germline CDR1 is DFQATT and CDR2 is SNEGSKA (reference sequence). CDR3 DNA: TGCAGTGCTAGTCCCCAGCCATCCTCCTCCTACGAGCAGTACTTC. Protein product: CSASPQPSSSYEQYF.